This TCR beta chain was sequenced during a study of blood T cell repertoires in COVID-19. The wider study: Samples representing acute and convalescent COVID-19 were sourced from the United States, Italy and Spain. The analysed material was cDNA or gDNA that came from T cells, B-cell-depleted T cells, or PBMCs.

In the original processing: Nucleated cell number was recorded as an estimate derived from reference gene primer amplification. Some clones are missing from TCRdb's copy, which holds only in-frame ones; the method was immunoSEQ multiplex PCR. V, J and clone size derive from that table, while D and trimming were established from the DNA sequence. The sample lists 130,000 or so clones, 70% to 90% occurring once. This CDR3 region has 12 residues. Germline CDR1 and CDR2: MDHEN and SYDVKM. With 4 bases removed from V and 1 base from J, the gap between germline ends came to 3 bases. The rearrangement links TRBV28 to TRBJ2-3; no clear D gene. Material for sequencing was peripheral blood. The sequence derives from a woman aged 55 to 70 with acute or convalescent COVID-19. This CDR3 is CASSSGTDTQYF. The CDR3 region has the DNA TGTGCCAGCAGTTCCGGCACAGATACGCAGTATTTT.